This T cell receptor (beta chain) was obtained from a study of blood T cell repertoires in COVID-19 (dated by TCRdb to 2020 to 2022). In terms of the full investigation: Samples from collaborators originated in the United States, Italy and Spain and spanned both the acute and convalescent phases of COVID-19. Deeply sampled blood TCRbeta repertoires from subjects exposed to, actively infected with, or recovered from COVID-19 were included in the dataset. HLA class I and class II types, where available, came from metadata supplied by the sample provider rather than from assay-based typing. The repertoires were released in a freely available public database intended as a resource for research on the immune response to SARS-CoV-2. The material from the prospective study consisted of cDNA or gDNA derived from T cells, B-cell-depleted T cells, or PBMCs. The samples were drawn from the first 160 participants of the ongoing ImmuneRACE study and from 1,254 subjects provided by 6 global collaborators. A de-identified subject ID, COVID-19 status, age in years and sex were almost always included in the sample metadata. The research as a whole found: The amount of clinical and demographic metadata varied by source and participant and was provided uncurated.

Comments on this clone: Which antigen it targets is not known. No much larger clone exists at a distance of one base, and base qualities are not known.

As encoded in the germline V gene (reference sequence), CDR1 is SEHNR while CDR2 is FQNEAQ. There are 15 amino acids in the CDR3, from cysteine to phenylalanine inclusive. The read is trimmed to its CDR3 DNA, 45 bases read in frame from base 1. Relative to germline, V is 1 base shorter and J is 7 bases shorter, with 14 bases between their ends. The immunoSEQ Assay, a bias-controlled multiplex PCR, was used to amplify TCRbeta CDR3 regions from genomic DNA. The study's own analysis went as follows. The number of nucleated cells in each sample was estimated by amplification of reference gene primers within the assay. To quantify the absolute abundance of each unique TCRbeta CDR3 rearrangement, sequence reads were collapsed and filtered. For each sample, productive Simpson clonality was calculated by taking the square root of Simpson's diversity index across productive rearrangements. TCRdb re-hosts the immuneACCESS table, in-frame sequences only. Its copies lack some clones; in the studies checked, an unresolved V gene accounts for under half of them, and the cause for the rest is not known. The D gene and trimming were derived from the DNA, and the V and J assignments and clone size from that table. The sample table records hundreds of thousands of clones; around 86% of these occur just once. The ten largest account for about 6% of the sample.

Samples from volunteer blood donors who had recovered from COVID-19 were contributed by a second Seattle source. Each collaborating institution followed its own protocols to collect whole blood in K2EDTA tubes. Collaborator samples were shipped for TCRbeta analysis as frozen whole blood, isolated PBMCs, or DNA extracted from either sample type. This chain is built from TRBV7-9 and TRBJ2-1; TRBD1 might be the D gene, on 7 matching bases. Sample: peripheral blood. The receptor was derived from a man aged 55 to 70 who had recovered from COVID-19. In nucleotide form, the sequence is TGTGCCAGCAGCTTAGTACTACAGGGGAGGAATGAGCAGTTCTTC. Translated, it gives CASSLVLQGRNEQFF. Supplemented by the reference TRBV7-9 and TRBJ2-1 proteins around the CDR3, the complete variable domain is DTGVSQNPRHKITKRGQNVTFRCDPISEHNRLYWYRQTLGQGPEFLTYFQNEAQLEKSRLLSDRFSAERPKGSFSTLEIQRTEQGDSAMYLCASSLVLQGRNEQFFGPGTRLTVL.